This T cell receptor beta chain derives from a study of T cells in women clearing cervical HPV infection. Findings of the study overall: Timing of associations relative to infection is unclear; T-cell subsets were not isolated.

Germline V lookup: CDR1 KGHSH, CDR2 LQKENI. The ends lost 3 bases at V and 2 bases at J; junction bases unmatched: 17. CDR3 length: 19 residues. As to this clone: What it binds is not known. The read gets to within 3 residues of the CDR3 end, and the germline J gene fills in the rest.

The assay was immunoSEQ multiplex PCR, and TCRdb's table has in-frame clones only and misses some. Its table lists tens of thousands of clones. The sequenced sample was blood buffy coat. The sequence came from a woman between 18 and 70 years old with a cervical HPV16 infection that either progressed to CIN3+ or cleared (not recorded which). V and J are TRBV18 and TRBJ2-5; 8 nucleotides agree with TRBD2. The CDR3: CASSPRPSGPSGSQETQYF. The DNA read from the CDR3 is TGTGCCAGCTCACCGAGACCCTCAGGGCCTAGCGGGTCACAAGAGACC.